The 23 T cell receptor beta chains reported below all come from one sample, sequenced in a study of Ad26.COV2.S vaccination and SARS-CoV-2 variants. The treatment was: some 20 received Ad26.COV2.S at low or high dose, single or two shots; about 5 received placebo; per-sample allocation not given. Day 63 following the first vaccine or placebo injection was when the samples were taken. The table came from immunoSEQ multiplex PCR; TCRdb's copy has only in-frame clones and leaves some out. This table holds about 680,000 clones, roughly 90% found once. This sample comprised peripheral blood, obtained in a trial of Ad26.COV2.S vaccine versus placebo. These receptors originate from a person aged 18 to 59 who received the Ad26.COV2.S COVID-19 vaccine or a placebo.

This chain connects TRBV2 to TRBJ2-1; tentatively, D is TRBD1 (5 bases). The CDR3 runs to 15 residues. Trimming took 0 bases from V and 4 from J, leaving 10 bases between them. Germline loops: CDR1 SNHLY, CDR2 FYNNEI. CDR3 sequence (DNA): TGTGCCAGCAGTGAAGCGCTTAGGGGTTACAATGAGCAGTTCTTC. The encoded protein is CASSEALRGYNEQFF.

V is TRBV12-3 or TRBV12-4 and J is TRBJ2-7; D gene ambiguous. The CDR3 loop spans 12 amino acids. The V end lost 6 bases, the J end lost 1 base, and 7 bases lay between the germline ends. CDR3 DNA: TGTGCCAGCAGCCACCGGTCCTACGAGCAGTACTTC. It specifies CASSHRSYEQYF.

This clone was seen a single time. The J gene is TRBJ2-7, the V gene TRBV6-5, with D perhaps assigned TRBD1 or TRBD2 (5 bases each). V was clipped by 0 bases and J by 4 bases, with 13 bases between them. The germline V gene has CDR1 MNHEY and CDR2 SVGAGI. The CDR3 totals 15 residues. The DNA of the CDR3 is TGTGCCAGCAGTTACTCGAAAGGGGCGGGTTACGAGCAGTACTTC. It translates to CASSYSKGAGYEQYF.

As for this clone: Other DNA sequences in this specimen translate into the identical CDR3. This chain connects TRBV7-8 to TRBJ2-7; D might be TRBD2 (6 bases). Germline V gene lookup returns CDR1 SGHVS and CDR2 FQNEAQ. This CDR3 has 12 amino acids. V was clipped by 5 bases and J by 4 bases, with 9 bases between them. The CDR3 region is CASSQTSYEQYF. CDR3 bases: TGTGCCAGCAGCCAGACTAGTTACGAGCAGTACTTC.

The chain carries TRBV19 and TRBJ2-7, with 10 bases aligning to TRBD1. From germline, CDR1 is LNHDA and CDR2 SQIVND (reference sequence). The CDR3 consists of 15 residues. V shed 5 bases, J shed 3 bases, and the junction held 7 bases outside the gene matches. The CDR3 is CASSVGTGDHYEQYF. DNA of the CDR3: TGTGCCAGTAGTGTTGGGACAGGGGATCACTACGAGCAGTACTTC.

This rearrangement joins TRBV24-1 to TRBJ2-7, with D unclear. Germline CDR1 and CDR2: KGHDR and SFDVKD. V lost 4 bases to trimming and J lost 3 bases, with 12 bases between them. The CDR3 contains 14 residues. The CDR3 bases are TGTGCCACCAGTGAGGTTGCCAGCGTCTACGAGCAGTACTTC. Translating gives CATSEVASVYEQYF.

The V gene is TRBV19, the J gene TRBJ1-5; tentatively, D is TRBD1 (5 bases). Per germline, CDR1 LNHDA and CDR2 SQIVND (reference sequence). The germline V and J ends were trimmed by 5 bases and 0 bases, with 14 bases remaining between them. The CDR3 runs 16 residues. CDR3 nucleotides: TGTGCCAGTAGTCGTCTGACGGACAATAGCAATCAGCCCCAGCATTTT. Translation: CASSRLTDNSNQPQHF.

V gene TRBV20-1 combines with J gene TRBJ1-1; D unclear. The ends were cut back, 0 bases at V and 9 bases at J, with 5 bases in the middle. Germline loops: CDR1 DFQATT, CDR2 SNEGSKA (reference sequence). The CDR3 is 10 residues long. CDR3 coding DNA: TGCAGTGCTAGAGAAAACAAAGCTTTCTTT. It encodes CSARENKAFF.

V and J are TRBV25-1 and TRBJ1-1; no clear D gene. CDR3 length: 13 amino acids. Germline V gene lookup returns CDR1 MGHDK and CDR2 SYGVNS. V gave up 1 base and J gave up 7 bases, with 10 bases separating them. The CDR3 here is CASSEFASHEAFF. The CDR3, as DNA: TGTGCCAGCAGTGAATTCGCGTCCCATGAAGCTTTCTTT.

The genes are TRBV3-1 (or the pseudogene TRBV3-2) and TRBJ2-7; the match to TRBD2 covers 7 bases. This CDR3 region has 13 residues. The germline V gene encodes CDR1 LGHDT and CDR2 YNNKEL (reference sequence). The junction had 2 bases not matched to a gene; V was cut back by 4 bases and J by 2 bases. This CDR3 is CASSPAGPYEQYF. The CDR3 DNA is TGTGCCAGCAGCCCAGCGGGACCCTACGAGCAGTACTTC.

The chain recombines TRBV7-2 with TRBJ2-4, with D maybe TRBD2 (6 bases). Between the trimmed V and J ends, which lost 4 bases and 16 bases, there was a span of 23 bases. The CDR3 totals 14 residues. Per the germline V gene, CDR1 is SGHTA and CDR2 is FQGNSA. CDR3 coding DNA: TGTGCCAGCAGCTGGGCTGCTTCGGGGAGGATTATTTACTTC. Translation gives CASSWAASGRIIYF.

The gene calls are TRBV11-2 and TRBJ2-5; perhaps D is TRBD1 or TRBD2 (5 bases each). Trimming stripped 5 bases from V and 2 bases from J, with 15 bases between. This CDR3 is built from 15 residues. CDR1 is SGHAT, CDR2 FQNNGV, per germline. DNA for the CDR3: TGTGCCAGCAGCCAACCGCACGGGGCTCAAGAGACCCAGTACTTC. This sequence encodes CASSQPHGAQETQYF. The complete variable domain, with remaining parts taken from reference TRBV11-2 and TRBJ2-5, reads EAGVAQSPRYKIIEKRQSVAFWCNPISGHATLYWYQQILGQGPKLLIQFQNNGVVDDSQLPKDRFSAERLKGVDSTLKIQPAKLEDSAVYLCASSQPHGAQETQYFGPGTRLLVL.

This clone showed up just a few times. The chain combines TRBV7-9 with TRBJ2-7; D is ambiguous. There are 12 residues in the CDR3. Germline V gene lookup returns CDR1 SEHNR and CDR2 FQNEAQ (reference sequence). V was trimmed by 2 bases and J by 5 bases, leaving 7 bases between them. CDR3 region: CASSLLGHEQYF. CDR3 coding DNA: TGTGCCAGCAGCTTATTGGGCCACGAGCAGTACTTC.

This clone was detected only a few times. This sequence joins TRBV4-2 and TRBJ1-3; D call uncertain. The V end lost 0 bases, the J end lost 0 bases, and 12 bases lay between the germline ends. This CDR3 is built from 17 residues. Germline V gene lookup returns CDR1 LGHNA and CDR2 YNFKEQ. The CDR3, as DNA: TGTGCCAGCAGCCAAGATCTAGGGCGGATCTCTGGAAACACCATATATTTT. Translated: CASSQDLGRISGNTIYF.

The chain employs TRBV14 and TRBJ1-6; TRBD1 might be the D (5 bases). The V gene lost 1 base and the J gene lost 2 bases, with 15 bases spanning the gap. This CDR3 is 18 amino acids long. CDR1 is SGHDN and CDR2 is FVKESK in the germline V gene. The DNA of the CDR3 is TGTGCCAGCAGCCAAGCCCGGGGCCGAGTCGCCTATAATTCACCCCTCCACTTT. The encoded protein is CASSQARGRVAYNSPLHF.

The V gene is TRBV7-8, the J gene TRBJ2-3; 7 bases match TRBD2. Germline V gives CDR1 SGHVS, CDR2 FQNEAQ. The junction had 3 bases not matched to a gene; V was cut back by 2 bases and J by 1 base. The CDR3 sequence is 15 residues long. The CDR3 DNA reads as TGTGCCAGCAGCTTACCCACTAGCGGCACAGATACGCAGTATTTT. It codes for CASSLPTSGTDTQYF.

This clone was counted a single time. In DNA form, the CDR3 reads TGTGCCAGCAGTGATGACGAGAGGATGGATGAGCAGTTCTTC. Protein sequence: CASSDDERMDEQFF. The genes are TRBV2 and TRBJ2-1; D gene uncertain. Per germline, CDR1 SNHLY and CDR2 FYNNEI. CDR3 length: 14 amino acids. With 3 bases removed from V and 8 bases from J, the gap between germline ends came to 14 bases.

This chain links TRBV3-1 (or the pseudogene TRBV3-2) with TRBJ1-2, with D perhaps matching TRBD1 (6 bases). The ends were cut back, 1 base at V and 4 bases at J, with 7 bases in the middle. CDR3 size: 13 residues. CDR1 and CDR2 from the germline V gene are LGHDT and YNNKEL (reference sequence). The CDR3 region has the DNA TGTGCCAGCAGCCAAGGGGGGCCCTATGGCTACACCTTC. Protein sequence: CASSQGGPYGYTF.

The chain is built from TRBV5-6 and TRBJ1-2; no firm D call. Germline lookup yields CDR1 SGHDT and CDR2 YYEEEE. With 3 bases removed from V and 4 bases from J, the gap between germline ends came to 7 bases. The CDR3 is made up of 12 amino acids. CDR3 residues: CASSSLSYGYTF. The CDR3 DNA sequence: TGTGCCAGCAGCTCTCTTAGCTATGGCTACACCTTC. The entire variable domain, with the rest obtained from reference TRBV5-6 and TRBJ1-2, is as follows: DAGVTQSPTHLIKTRGQQVTLRCSPKSGHDTVSWYQQALGQGPQFIFQYYEEEERQRGNFPDRFSGHQFPNYSSELNVNALLLGDSALYLCASSSLSYGYTFGSGTRLTVV.

This clone was seen only once. V usage is TRBV6-5 and J usage is TRBJ2-7; 7 nucleotides agree with TRBD2. V was clipped by 8 bases and J by 2 bases; unmatched bases: 6. CDR3 length: 13 amino acids. Germline CDR1 and CDR2: MNHEY and SVGAGI. For the CDR3, the DNA is TGTGCCAGCGGCTCTAGCGGAACCTACGAGCAGTACTTC. Translating gives CASGSSGTYEQYF.

This clone was found once. The gene calls are TRBV11-1 and TRBJ2-6; either TRBD1 or TRBD2 may fit D (5 bases each). From germline, CDR1 is SGHAT and CDR2 FQDESV (reference sequence). The V end lost 2 bases, the J end lost 4 bases, and 9 bases lay between the germline ends. The CDR3 totals 15 residues. CDR3 sequence: CASSLRGAGANVLTF. The CDR3 coding sequence is TGTGCCAGCAGCTTAAGAGGGGCCGGGGCCAACGTCCTGACTTTC.

This chain joins TRBV24-1 and TRBJ1-3; D unresolved. The CDR3 is 16 residues long. Germline CDR1 KGHDR, CDR2 SFDVKD. Trimming removed 6 bases at V and 2 bases at J, with 16 bases between. This CDR3 is CATSSSLSGPGNTIYF. The CDR3 DNA is TGTGCCACCAGTAGTTCATTAAGTGGGCCTGGAAACACCATATATTTT.

V usage is TRBV3-1 (or the pseudogene TRBV3-2) and J usage is TRBJ2-3; the match to TRBD2 covers 8 bases. This CDR3 has 16 residues. Trimming removed 3 bases from V and 0 bases from J; junction bases left unmatched: 5. Per the germline V gene, CDR1 is LGHDT and CDR2 is YNNKEL (reference sequence). CDR3 coding DNA: TGTGCCAGCAGCCAGCTCGCGGGGGGTAGCACAGATACGCAGTATTTT. The encoded protein is CASSQLAGGSTDTQYF.